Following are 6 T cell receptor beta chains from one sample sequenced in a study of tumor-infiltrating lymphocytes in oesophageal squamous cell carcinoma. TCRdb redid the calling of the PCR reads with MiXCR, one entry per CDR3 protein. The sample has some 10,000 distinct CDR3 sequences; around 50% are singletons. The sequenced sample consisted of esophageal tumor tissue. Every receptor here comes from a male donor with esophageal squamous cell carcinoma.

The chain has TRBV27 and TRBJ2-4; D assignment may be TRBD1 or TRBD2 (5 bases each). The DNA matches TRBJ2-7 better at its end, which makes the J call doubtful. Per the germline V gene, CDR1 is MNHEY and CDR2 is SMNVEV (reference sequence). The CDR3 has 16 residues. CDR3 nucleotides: TGTGCCAGCAGTTCCGGGACCCTTCGCTTCTCCTACGAGCAGTACTTC. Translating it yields CASSSGTLRFSYEQYF.

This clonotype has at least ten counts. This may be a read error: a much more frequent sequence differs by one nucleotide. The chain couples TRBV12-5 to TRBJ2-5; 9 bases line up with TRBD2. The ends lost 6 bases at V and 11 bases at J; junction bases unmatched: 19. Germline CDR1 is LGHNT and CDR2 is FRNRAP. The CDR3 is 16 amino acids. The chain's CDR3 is CASGPGSSGGYNEQYF. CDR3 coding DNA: TGTGCTAGTGGCCCTGGGAGTAGCGGGGGATACAATGAGCAGTACTTC.

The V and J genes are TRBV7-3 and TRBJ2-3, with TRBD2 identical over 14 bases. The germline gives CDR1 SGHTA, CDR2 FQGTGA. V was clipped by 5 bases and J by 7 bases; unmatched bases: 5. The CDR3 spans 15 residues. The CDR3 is CASSPGTSGSHTQYF. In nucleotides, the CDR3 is TGTGCCAGCAGCCCCGGGACTAGCGGGAGTCATACGCAGTATTTT. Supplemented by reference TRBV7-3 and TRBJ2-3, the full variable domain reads GAGVSQTPSNKVTEKGKYVELRCDPISGHTALYWYRQSLGQGPEFLIYFQGTGAADDSGLPNDRFFAVRPEGSVSTLKIQRTERGDSAVYLCASSPGTSGSHTQYFGPGTRLTVL.

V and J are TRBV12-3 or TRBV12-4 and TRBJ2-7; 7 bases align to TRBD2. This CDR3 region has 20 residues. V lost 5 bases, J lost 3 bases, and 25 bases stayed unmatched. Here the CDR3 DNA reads TGTGCCAGCAGTCCCTCCCCCGGGACGGGCGGGAGACCCGATTACTACGAGCAGTACTTC. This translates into CASSPSPGTGGRPDYYEQYF.

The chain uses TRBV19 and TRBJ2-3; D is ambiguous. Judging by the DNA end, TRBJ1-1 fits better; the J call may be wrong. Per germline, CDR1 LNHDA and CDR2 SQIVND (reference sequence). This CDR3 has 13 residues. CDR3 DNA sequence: TGTGCCAGTAGTACCCAAAAACGGACTGAAGCTTTCTTT. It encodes CASSTQKRTEAFF.

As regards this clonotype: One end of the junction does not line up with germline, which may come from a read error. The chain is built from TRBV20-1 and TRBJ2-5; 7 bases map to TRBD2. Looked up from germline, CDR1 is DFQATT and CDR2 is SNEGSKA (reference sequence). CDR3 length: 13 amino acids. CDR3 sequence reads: CSALSGVTGELYF. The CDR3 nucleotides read TGCAGTGCTCTGAGCGGGGTCACCGGGGAGCTGTATTTT.